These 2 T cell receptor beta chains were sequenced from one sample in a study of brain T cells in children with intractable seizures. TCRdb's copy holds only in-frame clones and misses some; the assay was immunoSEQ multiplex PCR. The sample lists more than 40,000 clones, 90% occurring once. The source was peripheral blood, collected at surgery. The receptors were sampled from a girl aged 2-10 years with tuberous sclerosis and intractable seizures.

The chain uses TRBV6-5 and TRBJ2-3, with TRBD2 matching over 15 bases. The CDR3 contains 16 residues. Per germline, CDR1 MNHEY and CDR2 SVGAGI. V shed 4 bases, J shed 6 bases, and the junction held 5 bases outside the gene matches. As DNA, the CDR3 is TGTGCCAGCAGTTGGACTAGCGGGGGGGTTGCGGATACGCAGTATTTT. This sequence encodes CASSWTSGGVADTQYF.

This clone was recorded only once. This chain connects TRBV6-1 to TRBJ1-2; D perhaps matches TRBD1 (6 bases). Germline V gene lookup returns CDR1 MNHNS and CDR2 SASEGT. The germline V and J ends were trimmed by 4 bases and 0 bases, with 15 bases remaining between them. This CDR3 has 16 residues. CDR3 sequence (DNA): TGTGCCAGCAGTGCCACAGGGACCCTAGCTAACTATGGCTACACCTTC. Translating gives CASSATGTLANYGYTF.